These T cell receptor beta chains were read from a single sample in a study of graft-versus-host responses after intestinal transplantation. No antigen has been assigned to these receptors. This table comes from immunoSEQ multiplex PCR, and its TCRdb copy is limited to in-frame clones, with some not included. The data show fewer than 110,000 clones, 90% to 95% seen once. The input for sequencing was unstimulated CD8+ T cells sorted from spleen or lymph node cells, taken before intestinal transplant. Every receptor here comes from a human donor who received an intestinal transplant. The CDR3 runs from the conserved cysteine through the conserved F or W. A D gene is named only where the DNA matches it firmly. The listing skips clone size in some rows; elsewhere it reads once, few, many or a size class.

>.|.|TRBJ1-1|13|TRBV7-6
TGTGCCAGCAGCCCAAGAGTGGGCACTGAAGCTTTCTTT
CASSPRVGTEAFF
>.|.|TRBJ2-3|16|TRBV7-3
TGTGCCAGCAGCTTATTTGAGGGGGGGCCCACAGATACGCAGTATTTT
CASSLFEGGPTDTQYF
>.|.|TRBJ2-5|14|TRBV10-3
TGTGCCATCAGTGGAAGCGGGCAAGAAGAGACCCAGTACTTC
CAISGSGQEETQYF
>TRBD1|.|TRBJ1-2|16|TRBV19
TGTGCCAGTAGTATATGGGACAGGGTGTCGGAGTATGGCTACACCTTC
CASSIWDRVSEYGYTF
>TRBD1|once|TRBJ2-1|16|TRBV7-8
TGTGCCAGCAGCTTAGTGGGACAGGGCCCCTACAATGAGCAGTTCTTC
CASSLVGQGPYNEQFF
>.|.|TRBJ1-1|16|TRBV6-5
TGTGCCAGCAGTTTTTCCCGGGTGTTGGGGGACACTGAAGCTTTCTTT
CASSFSRVLGDTEAFF
>TRBD1|.|TRBJ1-6|16|TRBV23-1
TGCGCCAGCATACACGATTTACAGGGGGTGGGTTCACCCCTCCACTTT
CASIHDLQGVGSPLHF
>.|.|TRBJ2-5|13|TRBV7-9
TGTGCCAGCAGCTGGACAGTCCAAGAGACCCAGTACTTC
CASSWTVQETQYF
>TRBD2|.|TRBJ2-3|13|TRBV6-1
TGTGCCAGCAGTTCACGACTAGCGGATACGCAGTATTTT
CASSSRLADTQYF
>.|.|TRBJ1-3|16|TRBV2
TGTGCCAGCAGTGTACTCGGAGGGTGGACGGGAAACACCATATATTTT
CASSVLGGWTGNTIYF
>.|.|TRBJ2-5|9|TRBV6-5
TGTGCCATACGAGAGACCCAGTACTTC
CAIRETQYF
>.|.|TRBJ2-7|14|TRBV11-2
TGTGCCAGCAGCTTAGCTGTGGAAGGCTACGAGCAGTACTTC
CASSLAVEGYEQYF
>TRBD2|.|TRBJ2-5|15|TRBV7-6
TGTGCCAGCAGCTCTCCCACTAGACTAGCGGAGACCCAGTACTTC
CASSSPTRLAETQYF
>.|.|TRBJ1-6|18|TRBV21-1
TGTGCCAGCAGCAAAGTAATAGCTACAATACATCATAATTCACCCCTCCACTTT
CASSKVIATIHHNSPLHF
>.|.|TRBJ1-2|13|TRBV29-1
TGCAGCGTTAGAAGGACACCCAACTATGGCTACACCTTC
CSVRRTPNYGYTF
>.|.|TRBJ1-2|12|TRBV19
TGTGCCAGTAGTCCGCTGGGAAGTGGCTACACCTTC
CASSPLGSGYTF
>.|.|TRBJ2-3|9|TRBV29-1
TGCAGCGCCGGGGATACGCAGTATTTT
CSAGDTQYF
>.|.|TRBJ2-1|17|TRBV9
TGTGCCAGCAGCGTAGATTCGGTGCGGGGGCCGATCAATGAGCAGTTCTTC
CASSVDSVRGPINEQFF
>.|.|TRBJ1-5|13|TRBV27
TGTGCCAGCAGTCCCCTTGGCGATCAGCCCCAGCATTTT
CASSPLGDQPQHF
>TRBD2|.|TRBJ2-1|16|TRBV13
TGTGCCAGCAGCCTCGGGACTAGCGGGGGCTACAATGAGCAGTTCTTC
CASSLGTSGGYNEQFF
>.|.|TRBJ2-1|17|TRBV14
TGTGCCAGCAGCCAGCCGGGATCCCCTCTCTTATACAATGAGCAGTTCTTC
CASSQPGSPLLYNEQFF
>TRBD1|.|TRBJ1-2|16|TRBV5-4
TGTGCCAGCAGCTTGAAGGACAGGGGACTAAACTATGGCTACACCTTC
CASSLKDRGLNYGYTF
>.|.|TRBJ2-1|16|TRBV5-4
TGTGCCAGCAGCTTGGCCTACAGCCACACAGCGGGTGAGCAGTTCTTC
CASSLAYSHTAGEQFF
>TRBD1|.|TRBJ1-3|13|TRBV29-1
TGCAGCGTTGAGAGGGGGCATGGAAACACCATATATTTT
CSVERGHGNTIYF
>.|once|TRBJ1-3|20|TRBV15
TGTGCCACCAGCAGACTCCAGGGAATGTTTCCCTCGCACTCTGGAAACACCATATATTTT
CATSRLQGMFPSHSGNTIYF
>.|.|TRBJ1-2|14|TRBV9
TGTGCCAGCAGCGTAGCCAGACAGAGCTATGGCTACACCTTC
CASSVARQSYGYTF
>.|.|TRBJ1-3|12|TRBV5-4
TGTGCCAGCAGCTTTTTAGCGGACACCATATATTTT
CASSFLADTIYF
>TRBD2|.|TRBJ2-2|16|TRBV27
TGTGCCAGCAGTTTTGGGACTAGCGGGGTTAACGGGGAGCTGTTTTTT
CASSFGTSGVNGELFF